These 21 T cell receptor beta chains share one sample of origin, sequenced in a study of shared clonotypes between healthy human individuals (dated by TCRdb to 2019 to 2021). To prepare the library, the immunoSEQ multiplex PCR assay was applied. TCRdb carries this immuneACCESS record with in-frame sequences only. Its versions omit some clonotypes, under half of them owing to an unresolved V gene in the studies checked, with the rest unexplained. The sample table holds millions of clones, of which 93% were seen once. The ten biggest clones cover about 1.8% of the sample. CD8 naive samples were CD45RO-negative cells positively selected for CCR7, giving a CD45RA+CCR7+ population that excluded TemRA cells. Specimen: naive CD8+ T cells from PBMCs. The cell subset or site label here, explained by the study, means: CD45RA+CCR7+. Source of these receptors: a man younger than 35 in good health. Some clones in this sample may be carry-over from other donors' samples.

This chain connects TRBV9 to TRBJ2-7; tentative D call: TRBD1 (5 bases). This CDR3 is built from 14 residues. V lost 2 bases and J 4 bases, leaving 13 bases between the germline ends. Germline CDR1 and CDR2: SGDLS and YYNGEE. The DNA for the CDR3 is TGTGCCAGCAGCGTGTCGGTGCCAGGGTACGAGCAGTACTTC. Translation: CASSVSVPGYEQYF.

The chain couples TRBV4-1 to TRBJ2-7, with TRBD2 matching 10 bases. The CDR3 runs 14 residues. CDR1 MGHRA and CDR2 YSYEKL come from the germline V gene. Unmatched junction bases numbered 1, after V lost 5 bases and J lost 0 bases. CDR3 region: CASSASGSSYEQYF. CDR3 in DNA: TGCGCCAGCAGCGCTAGCGGGAGCTCCTACGAGCAGTACTTC.

This clone was observed a single time. The rearrangement joins TRBV7-3 to TRBJ2-7; D is possibly TRBD1 (5 bases). Germline values: CDR1 SGHTA, CDR2 FQGTGA. Trimming pared 4 bases from V and 2 bases from J, leaving 12 bases between. The CDR3 is 14 amino acids. CDR3 nucleotide sequence: TGTGCCAGCAGCTCATTCGACAGACCCTACGAGCAGTACTTC. Translating it yields CASSSFDRPYEQYF.

The chain links TRBV7-9 to TRBJ2-1; TRBD2 matches 10 bases. The germline CDR1 and CDR2 sequences are SEHNR and FQNEAQ (reference sequence). The CDR3 extends over 16 amino acids. The J segment lost 8 bases and the V segment lost 4 bases, leaving 11 bases of the junction unmatched. Here the CDR3 reads CASSSLWVAGGYEQFF. In DNA form, the CDR3 reads TGTGCCAGCAGCTCACTGTGGGTAGCGGGAGGATATGAGCAGTTCTTC. Full variable domain (rest looked up from reference TRBV7-9 and TRBJ2-1): DTGVSQNPRHKITKRGQNVTFRCDPISEHNRLYWYRQTLGQGPEFLTYFQNEAQLEKSRLLSDRFSAERPKGSFSTLEIQRTEQGDSAMYLCASSSLWVAGGYEQFFGPGTRLTVL.

This chain connects TRBV7-3 to TRBJ2-1, with 10 bases identical to TRBD2. CDR1 is SGHTA and CDR2 is FQGTGA in the germline V gene. Trimming removed 3 bases from V and 8 bases from J; junction bases left unmatched: 7. CDR3 length: 15 residues. The DNA for the CDR3 is TGTGCCAGCAGCTTTGGGACTAGCGTAGTCGATGAGCAGTTCTTC. Translated: CASSFGTSVVDEQFF. The full variable domain, rest sourced from reference TRBV7-3 and TRBJ2-1, is GAGVSQTPSNKVTEKGKYVELRCDPISGHTALYWYRQSLGQGPEFLIYFQGTGAADDSGLPNDRFFAVRPEGSVSTLKIQRTERGDSAVYLCASSFGTSVVDEQFFGPGTRLTVL.

On this clone: Other nucleotide sequences from this sample produce the same CDR3. The rearrangement joins TRBV27 to TRBJ2-7, with 7 bases lining up with TRBD2. CDR1 and CDR2 (germline): MNHEY, SMNVEV (reference sequence). This CDR3 has 15 amino acids. V lost 0 bases and J lost 0; bases outside the gene matches: 2. CDR3 sequence reads: CASSLSAGASYEQYF. CDR3 nucleotide sequence: TGTGCCAGCAGTTTATCCGCGGGAGCCTCCTACGAGCAGTACTTC.

The chain joins TRBV7-2 to TRBJ1-1; D gene unclear. This CDR3 has 15 residues. The V gene lost 1 base and the J gene lost 0 bases, with 9 bases spanning the gap. The V gene's germline CDR1 is SGHTA and CDR2 FQGNSA. CDR3 residues: CASSLVSDMNTEAFF. Here the CDR3 DNA reads TGTGCCAGCAGCTTAGTGTCAGATATGAACACTGAAGCTTTCTTT.

The CDR3 reads CASSFTSLATYEQYF. CDR3 DNA sequence: TGTGCCAGCAGTTTTACCAGTCTTGCTACCTACGAGCAGTACTTC. This sequence joins TRBV28 and TRBJ2-7; D remains unclear. The V and J ends lost 3 bases and 2 bases respectively, with 14 bases between them. The CDR3 runs 15 residues. CDR1 is MDHEN and CDR2 is SYDVKM in the germline V gene. Variable domain in full (rest from reference TRBV28 and TRBJ2-7): DVKVTQSSRYLVKRTGEKVFLECVQDMDHENMFWYRQDPGLGLRLIYFSYDVKMKEKGDIPEGYSVSREKKERFSLILESASTNQTSMYLCASSFTSLATYEQYFGPGTRLTVT.

V usage is TRBV5-6 and J usage is TRBJ2-1; TRBD1 is a possible D gene (8 bases). From germline, CDR1 is SGHDT and CDR2 YYEEEE. V was pared by 4 bases and J by 7 bases, with 21 bases between. The CDR3 length is 16 residues. CDR3 amino acids: CASSGAGQVLNNEQFF. DNA of the CDR3: TGTGCCAGCAGCGGAGCGGGACAGGTCCTCAATAATGAGCAGTTCTTC.

With respect to this clone: The sample holds other DNA sequences that translate to the same CDR3. V usage is TRBV28 and J usage is TRBJ2-3; TRBD1 matches at 9 bases. Germline trimming cut 2 bases from V and 1 base from J; bases unmatched to any gene: 1. The CDR3 runs to 15 residues. CDR1 MDHEN and CDR2 SYDVKM come from the germline V gene. The chain's CDR3 is CASSLRTGGTDTQYF. The CDR3 DNA follows: TGTGCCAGCAGTTTACGGACAGGGGGCACAGATACGCAGTATTTT.

The rearrangement joins TRBV25-1 to TRBJ2-1; the D gene is possibly TRBD1 (6 bases). The germline V and J ends were trimmed by 5 bases and 4 bases, with 18 bases remaining between them. This CDR3 has 16 amino acids. From germline, CDR1 is MGHDK and CDR2 SYGVNS. CDR3 residues: CASSSGTNVNYNEQFF. The DNA for the CDR3 is TGTGCCAGCAGTTCCGGGACAAACGTCAATTACAATGAGCAGTTCTTC.

V gene TRBV19 combines with J gene TRBJ1-1; D is possibly TRBD1 (5 bases). Germline V lookup: CDR1 LNHDA, CDR2 SQIVND (reference sequence). The CDR3 totals 14 residues. Between the trimmed V and J ends, which lost 6 bases and 4 bases, there was a span of 15 bases. As DNA, the CDR3 is TGTGCCAGTAGCCCGGGACGGCCGTCCACTGAAGCTTTCTTT. Protein: CASSPGRPSTEAFF.

There are a few counts of this clone. This sequence joins TRBV7-8 and TRBJ2-7; possible D gene TRBD1, 6 bases. CDR3 size: 14 residues. With 5 bases removed from V and 3 bases from J, the gap between germline ends came to 14 bases. CDR1 is SGHVS, CDR2 FQNEAQ, per germline. CDR3 in amino acids: CASSAHGTSYEQYF. The CDR3 nucleotides read TGTGCCAGCAGCGCCCACGGGACAAGCTACGAGCAGTACTTC.

This chain joins TRBV7-9 and TRBJ2-7; 8 nucleotides line up with TRBD1. CDR3 length: 14 residues. V shed 6 bases, J shed 5 bases, and the junction held 9 bases outside the gene matches. CDR1 SEHNR and CDR2 FQNEAQ come from the germline V gene (reference sequence). For the CDR3, the DNA is TGTGCCAGCAGACCCGGGACAGGCTGGAACGAGCAGTACTTC. Protein product: CASRPGTGWNEQYF.

The V call is TRBV2, the J call TRBJ2-7; the D is unclear. Looked up from germline, CDR1 is SNHLY and CDR2 is FYNNEI. V dropped 7 bases and J dropped 7 bases, with 17 bases sitting between them. This CDR3 has 13 amino acids. The CDR3 DNA reads TGTGCCAGCAACCGTTTCGAAGATGAGGAGCAGTACTTC. Its translation is CASNRFEDEEQYF.

The rearrangement uses TRBV7-9 and TRBJ2-1, with 7 positions matching TRBD2. The germline V gene has CDR1 SEHNR and CDR2 FQNEAQ (reference sequence). The CDR3 covers 15 residues. The junction had 7 bases not matched to a gene; V was cut back by 5 bases and J by 3 bases. CDR3 DNA: TGTGCCAGCAGCACTAGCGTGTTTGGCTACAATGAGCAGTTCTTC. This codes for CASSTSVFGYNEQFF.

The chain has TRBV5-1 and TRBJ2-7; D gene ambiguous. The ends were cut back, 0 bases at V and 2 bases at J, with 6 bases in the middle. Per germline, CDR1 SGHRS and CDR2 YFSETQ. The CDR3 is 13 amino acids. The chain's CDR3 is CASSLDPPYEQYF. The CDR3 bases are TGCGCCAGCAGCTTGGATCCTCCCTACGAGCAGTACTTC.

The rearrangement joins TRBV10-1 to TRBJ2-5, with D possibly TRBD1 on 6 matching bases. The CDR3 is 14 residues long. The V and J ends lost 5 bases and 0 bases respectively, with 10 bases between them. CDR1 and CDR2 from the germline V gene are WNHNN and SYGVQD (reference sequence). CDR3 loop: CASSQRGYQETQYF. In nucleotides, the CDR3 is TGCGCCAGCAGTCAAAGGGGGTACCAAGAGACCCAGTACTTC.

In DNA, the CDR3 is TGTGCCAGCAGTTCCTATACTAGCGCCCGCACAGATACGCAGTATTTT. Translated, it gives CASSSYTSARTDTQYF. J is TRBJ2-3 and V is TRBV6-5; 7 positions match TRBD2. CDR1 and CDR2 from the germline V gene are MNHEY and SVGAGI. V gave up 4 bases and J gave up 1 base; unmatched junction bases: 8. The CDR3 length is 16 residues.

The J gene is TRBJ1-1, the V gene TRBV28, with no clear D. Trimming shortened V by 6 bases and J by 3 bases, and 17 bases separated the two germline ends. Germline assignment: CDR1 MDHEN and CDR2 SYDVKM. The CDR3 has 15 amino acids. CDR3 amino acids: CASSLIRGGDTEAFF. CDR3 nucleotides: TGTGCCAGCAGCCTCATTCGAGGAGGTGACACTGAAGCTTTCTTT.

V and J are TRBV7-8 and TRBJ2-7, with 10 bases fitting TRBD2. V lost 6 bases to trimming and J lost 0 bases; unmatched junction nucleotides: 5. This CDR3 has 15 amino acids. In germline, CDR1 is SGHVS, CDR2 FQNEAQ. The CDR3 sequence is CASRASGSSSYEQYF. The CDR3 DNA reads TGTGCCAGCAGGGCTAGCGGGAGCAGCTCCTACGAGCAGTACTTC.